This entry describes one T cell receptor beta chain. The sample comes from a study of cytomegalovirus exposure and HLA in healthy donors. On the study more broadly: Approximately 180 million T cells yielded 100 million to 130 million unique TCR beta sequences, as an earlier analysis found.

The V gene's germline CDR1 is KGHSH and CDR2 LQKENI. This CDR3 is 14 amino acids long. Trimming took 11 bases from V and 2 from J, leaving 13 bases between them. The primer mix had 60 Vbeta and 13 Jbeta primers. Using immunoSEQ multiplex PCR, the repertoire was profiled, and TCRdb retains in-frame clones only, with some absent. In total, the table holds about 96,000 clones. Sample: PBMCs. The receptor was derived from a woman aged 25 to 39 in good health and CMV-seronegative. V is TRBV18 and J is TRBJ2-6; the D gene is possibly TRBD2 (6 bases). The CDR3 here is CALGGQAGANVLTF. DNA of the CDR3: TGTGCCCTTGGAGGGCAGGCTGGGGCCAACGTCCTGACTTTC.